The rows below give T cell receptor beta chains drawn from one sample of a study of response to subunit inactivated influenza vaccine. TCRdb used MiXCR to reprocess the RT-PCR reads, holding one entry per CDR3 protein. The table shows 500,000 to 750,000 distinct CDR3 sequences, with approximately 14% occurring only once. Specimen: PBMCs from blood, collected 11 to 12 days after vaccination. These receptors came from a man aged 50 or older who received an inactivated influenza vaccine. Both conserved end residues are part of each CDR3. The order of the fields is J gene, D gene, V gene, clone size, CDR3 DNA, CDR3 protein. A D gene is named only where the DNA matches it firmly. Not all rows give a size; the values are once, few, many and, for expanded clones, a class.

J gene: TRBJ1-3
D gene: .
V gene: TRBV5-1
clone size: few
CDR3 DNA: TGCGCCAGCAGCCCTGACCAGGGAAACACCATATATTTT
CDR3 protein: CASSPDQGNTIYF

J gene: TRBJ2-3
D gene: .
V gene: TRBV5-1
clone size: once
CDR3 DNA: TGCGCCAGCAGCTTGGCTGCGACTAGACAGGACACGCAGTATTTT
CDR3 protein: CASSLAATRQDTQYF

J gene: TRBJ1-5
D gene: .
V gene: TRBV6-6
clone size: many
CDR3 DNA: TGTGCCAGCAGTAGCTATAGCAATCAGCCCCAGCATTTT
CDR3 protein: CASSSYSNQPQHF

J gene: TRBJ2-7
D gene: TRBD2
V gene: TRBV20-1
clone size: few
CDR3 DNA: TGCAGTGCTAGGGGATGGGGTAGCGGGGCCTCCTACGAGCAGTACTTC
CDR3 protein: CSARGWGSGASYEQYF

J gene: TRBJ1-6
D gene: TRBD1
V gene: TRBV4-3
clone size: many
CDR3 DNA: TGCGCCAGCAGCCAAGAGACAGGGGTCAATTCACCCCTCCACTTT
CDR3 protein: CASSQETGVNSPLHF

J gene: TRBJ1-1
D gene: .
V gene: TRBV14
clone size: .
CDR3 DNA: TGTGCCAGCAGCCAAGCTCGGACAGCCTACACTGAAGCTTTCTTT
CDR3 protein: CASSQARTAYTEAFF

J gene: TRBJ2-7
D gene: TRBD1
V gene: TRBV18
clone size: .
CDR3 DNA: TGTGCCAGCTCACCAACGACAGGGGGCAACGAGCAGTACTTC
CDR3 protein: CASSPTTGGNEQYF

J gene: TRBJ2-7
D gene: .
V gene: TRBV14
clone size: .
CDR3 DNA: TGTGCCAGCAGCCCTACTACCACCTACGAGCAGTACTTC
CDR3 protein: CASSPTTTYEQYF

J gene: TRBJ1-5
D gene: .
V gene: TRBV18
clone size: few
CDR3 DNA: TGTGCCAGCTCACCAATCTCGAGTAGCAATCAGCCCCAGCATTTT
CDR3 protein: CASSPISSSNQPQHF

J gene: TRBJ2-1
D gene: .
V gene: TRBV29-1
clone size: .
CDR3 DNA: TGCAGCGTGCCACGCAATGAGCAGTTCTTC
CDR3 protein: CSVPRNEQFF

J gene: TRBJ2-1
D gene: TRBD1
V gene: TRBV27
clone size: .
CDR3 DNA: TGTGCCAGCAGTTTCGGACAGGCCTACAATGAGCAGTTCTTC
CDR3 protein: CASSFGQAYNEQFF

J gene: TRBJ2-2
D gene: TRBD1
V gene: TRBV3-1
clone size: many
CDR3 DNA: TGTGCCAGCAGCCGGACAGGGTTCGTTGCCGGGGAGCTGTTTTTT
CDR3 protein: CASSRTGFVAGELFF

J gene: TRBJ1-4
D gene: .
V gene: TRBV15
clone size: .
CDR3 DNA: TGTGCCACCAGCGCCGAGGGGCTAGGTAATGAAAAACTGTTTTTT
CDR3 protein: CATSAEGLGNEKLFF

J gene: TRBJ1-2
D gene: TRBD1
V gene: TRBV20-1
clone size: .
CDR3 DNA: TGCAGTGCTAGAAACAGGGGATTTAACTATGGCTACACCTTC
CDR3 protein: CSARNRGFNYGYTF

J gene: TRBJ2-7
D gene: TRBD2
V gene: TRBV15
clone size: few
CDR3 DNA: TGTGCCACCAGCAGACTAGCGGGAGGCTACGAGCAGTACTTC
CDR3 protein: CATSRLAGGYEQYF

J gene: TRBJ1-2
D gene: TRBD1
V gene: TRBV6-2/TRBV6-3
clone size: .
CDR3 DNA: TGTGCCAGCAGCAAGACAGGGGCCCATGGCTACACCTTC
CDR3 protein: CASSKTGAHGYTF

J gene: TRBJ1-5
D gene: .
V gene: TRBV20-1
clone size: .
CDR3 DNA: TGCAGTGCCTTGGACCTTTATAGCAATCAGCCCCAGCATTTT
CDR3 protein: CSALDLYSNQPQHF

J gene: TRBJ2-3
D gene: .
V gene: TRBV7-9
clone size: few
CDR3 DNA: TGTGCCAGCAGCTTCGCACAGGGAGCAGATACGCAGTATTTT
CDR3 protein: CASSFAQGADTQYF